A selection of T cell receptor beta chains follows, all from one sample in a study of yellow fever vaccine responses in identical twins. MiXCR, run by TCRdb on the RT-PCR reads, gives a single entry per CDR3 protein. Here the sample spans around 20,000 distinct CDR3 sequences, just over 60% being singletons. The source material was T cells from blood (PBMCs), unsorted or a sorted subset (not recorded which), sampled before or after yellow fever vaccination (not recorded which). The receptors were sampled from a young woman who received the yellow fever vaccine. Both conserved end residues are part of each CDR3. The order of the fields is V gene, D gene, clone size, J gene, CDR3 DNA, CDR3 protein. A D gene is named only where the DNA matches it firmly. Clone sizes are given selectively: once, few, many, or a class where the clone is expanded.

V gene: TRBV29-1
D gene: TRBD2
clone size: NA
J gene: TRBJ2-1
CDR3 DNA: TGCAGCGTTCGACTAGCGGGATCCCCATTGAGCTCCTACAATGAGCAGTTCTTC
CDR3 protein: CSVRLAGSPLSSYNEQFF

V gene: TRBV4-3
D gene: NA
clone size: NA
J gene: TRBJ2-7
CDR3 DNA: TGCGCCAGCAGCCAAGATGAGTTAGGACGCCAGATTGAGTTC
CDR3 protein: CASSQDELGRQIEF

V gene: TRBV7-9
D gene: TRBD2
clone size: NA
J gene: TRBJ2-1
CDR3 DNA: TGTGCCAGCAGCCCCCAGACTAGCGGAGACAATGAGCAGTTCTTC
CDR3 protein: CASSPQTSGDNEQFF

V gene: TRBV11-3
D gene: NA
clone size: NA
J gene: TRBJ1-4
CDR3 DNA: TGTGCCAGCAGCCCCCCCCATGAAAAACTGTTTTTT
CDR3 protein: CASSPPHEKLFF

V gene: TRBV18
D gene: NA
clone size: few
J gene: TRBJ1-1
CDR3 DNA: TGTGCCAGCTCACCACAGAACACTGAAGCTTTCTTT
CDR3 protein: CASSPQNTEAFF

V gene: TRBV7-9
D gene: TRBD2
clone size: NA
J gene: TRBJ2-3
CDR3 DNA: TGTGCCAGCAGCACCCGTAGCGGGAGGAGCACAGATACGCAGTATTTT
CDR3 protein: CASSTRSGRSTDTQYF

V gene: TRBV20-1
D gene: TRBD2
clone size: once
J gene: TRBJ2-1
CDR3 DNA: TGCAGTGCTAATCGACTAGCGGCGAGTCAGGATGAGCAGTTCTTC
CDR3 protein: CSANRLAASQDEQFF

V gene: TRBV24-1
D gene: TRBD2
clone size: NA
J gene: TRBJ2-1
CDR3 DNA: TGTGCCACCAGTGACACTAGCGGAAAGTACAATGAGCAGTTCTTC
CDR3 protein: CATSDTSGKYNEQFF

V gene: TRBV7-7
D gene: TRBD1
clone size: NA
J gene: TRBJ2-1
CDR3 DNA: TGTGCCAGCAGCGTCGGGACAGTTCCAAACAATGAGCAGTTCTTC
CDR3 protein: CASSVGTVPNNEQFF

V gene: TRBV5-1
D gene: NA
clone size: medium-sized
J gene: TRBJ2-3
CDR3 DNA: TGCGCCAGCAGCTTGGTGCTTGTCACAGATACGCAGTATTTT
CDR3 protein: CASSLVLVTDTQYF

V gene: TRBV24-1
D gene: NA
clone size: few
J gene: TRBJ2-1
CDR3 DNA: TGTGCCACCAGTGATCGGGGTGGTGAGCAGTTCTTC
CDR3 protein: CATSDRGGEQFF

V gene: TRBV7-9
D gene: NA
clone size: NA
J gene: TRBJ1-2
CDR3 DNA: TGTGCCACCCCGGGGGCTAACTATGGCTACACCTTC
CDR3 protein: CATPGANYGYTF

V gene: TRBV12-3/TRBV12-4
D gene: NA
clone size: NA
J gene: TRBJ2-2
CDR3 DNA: TGTGCCAGCAGTTTTCAGGGATACACCGGGGAGCTGTTTTTT
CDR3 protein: CASSFQGYTGELFF

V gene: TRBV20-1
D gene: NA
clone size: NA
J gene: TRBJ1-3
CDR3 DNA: TGCAGTGCTAGAGATTCTCGGCCCGCTGGGGGAAACACCATATATTTT
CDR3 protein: CSARDSRPAGGNTIYF

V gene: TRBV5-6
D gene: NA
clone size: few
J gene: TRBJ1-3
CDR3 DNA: TGTGCCAGCAGCCCGAGAATTGGAAACACCATATATTTT
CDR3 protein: CASSPRIGNTIYF

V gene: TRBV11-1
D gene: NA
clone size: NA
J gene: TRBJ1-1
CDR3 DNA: TGTGCCAGCTGTTTGACAGTGAACACTGAAGCTTTCTTT
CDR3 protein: CASCLTVNTEAFF

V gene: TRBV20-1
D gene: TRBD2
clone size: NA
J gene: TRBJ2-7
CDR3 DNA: TGCAGTGCTAGACCGGGACTAGCAGGGTCCTACGAGCAGTACTTC
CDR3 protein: CSARPGLAGSYEQYF

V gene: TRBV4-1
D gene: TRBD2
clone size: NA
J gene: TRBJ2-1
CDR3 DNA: TGCGCCAGCAGCAAGGCCAGCGGGAGGGCGAATGAGCAGTTCTTC
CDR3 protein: CASSKASGRANEQFF

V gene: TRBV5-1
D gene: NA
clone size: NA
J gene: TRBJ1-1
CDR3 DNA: TGCGCCAGCAGCCCGCAGGGAAACACTGAAGCTTTCTTT
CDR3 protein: CASSPQGNTEAFF

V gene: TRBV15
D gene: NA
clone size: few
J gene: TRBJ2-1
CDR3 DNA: TGTGCCACCAGTGAGAGGGAGAGTGAGCAGTTCTTC
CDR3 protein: CATSERESEQFF